This T cell receptor beta chain emerged from a study of tumor-infiltrating lymphocytes in primary liver carcinoma. The researchers obtained blood RNA from unsorted whole blood and also extracted germline DNA. Surgery was preceded by the collection of roughly 4 milliliters of peripheral blood. A note on this clonotype: Because it lacks the conserved phenylalanine or tryptophan at the end, this CDR3 is likely a read error. It is unclear where the CDR3 begins or ends on the DNA, so no DNA is shown, and the CDR3 is as TCRdb lists it.

Making TCR beta cDNA involved 400 to 600 ng total RNA and a constant-region primer. Slightly modified ARM-PCR served as the procedure for the TCR beta libraries. These libraries came from three rounds of nested multiplex PCR. For approximately 11 cycles apiece, the opening two PCR rounds ran with TRBV1-TRBV30 forward primers and a C-beta reverse primer. TCRdb recomputed calls from the multiplex PCR reads with MiXCR, one row per CDR3 protein. The sample consists of 330,000 or so distinct CDR3 sequences, less than 65% of them appearing once. Looked up from germline, CDR1 is SQVTM and CDR2 is ANQGSEA. Counting both end residues, the CDR3 totals 13 amino acids.

The chain couples TRBV29-1 to TRBJ2-3; TRBD2, the table's D call, lacks a check against the DNA. The origin of this receptor is a man aged 35 to 55 with primary liver carcinoma and hepatitis B virus infection. Sequenced input: peripheral blood. The CDR3 spells CSVALLAGDTRYL.